This T cell receptor (beta chain) is drawn from a study of somatic mutations in cytotoxic T cells in rheumatoid arthritis. Profiling relied on immunoSEQ multiplex PCR, and the TCRdb table lists in-frame clones only, not all of them. Of more than 15,000 clones listed, more than 60% are singletons. CDR1 is MRHNA and CDR2 is SNTAGT in the germline V gene. CDR3 length equals 15 residues. V lost 5 bases and J lost 3; bases outside the gene matches: 2. This clone was seen a single time. This TCR was sampled from a woman aged 60-70 years in good health. The specimen was CD8+ T cells sorted from blood. This chain links TRBV6-4 with TRBJ2-2; 11 bases fit TRBD1. The CDR3 loop is CASSRTGGDTGELFF. CDR3 nucleotide sequence: TGTGCCAGCAGTAGGACAGGGGGCGACACCGGGGAGCTGTTTTTT.